A single sample gave rise to the 11 T cell receptor beta chains below, sequenced in a study of CD8 T cells in Susac syndrome. Reverse transcription of roughly 0.5 to 1 ug RNA was carried out with random hexamers. In TCRdb, the immunoSEQ multiplex PCR reads were re-called with MiXCR into one record per CDR3 protein. The data contain 100,000 to 150,000 distinct CDR3 sequences, roughly 95% of them singletons. Sequencing input: CD4+ T cells from PBMCs. The receptor source for this set is a human donor with Susac syndrome.

The chain carries TRBV27 and TRBJ2-3; D may be TRBD2 (5 bases). The CDR3 runs 15 residues. V gave up 5 bases and J gave up 2 bases, with 14 bases separating them. From germline, CDR1 is MNHEY and CDR2 SMNVEV (reference sequence). CDR3 coding DNA: TGTGCCAGCAGTCCTAGCTTAGCCCTCACAGATACGCAGTATTTT. Its protein product is CASSPSLALTDTQYF.

Here the CDR3 reads CASSSGTRRYQPQHF. Here the CDR3 DNA reads TGTGCCAGCAGCTCCGGGACGCGAAGGTATCAGCCCCAGCATTTT. The chain carries TRBV2 and TRBJ1-5; D is possibly TRBD1 (5 bases). The CDR3 totals 15 residues. V shed 6 bases and J shed 5 bases, with 17 bases lying between them. CDR1 is SNHLY, CDR2 FYNNEI, per germline.

The CDR3 loop is CASSPRDNEAFF. CDR3 bases: TGTGCCAGCTCACCACGGGACAATGAAGCTTTCTTT. V and J are TRBV18 and TRBJ1-1; possibly TRBD1 for D (6 bases). Between the trimmed V and J ends, which lost 1 base and 7 bases, there was a span of 7 bases. Germline V lookup: CDR1 KGHSH, CDR2 LQKENI. The length of the CDR3 is 12 residues.

This rearrangement joins TRBV4-2 to TRBJ2-5; D unclear. This CDR3 has 15 amino acids. Germline V lookup: CDR1 LGHNA, CDR2 YNFKEQ. The ends were cut back, 2 bases at V and 0 bases at J, with 10 bases in the middle. The CDR3 DNA follows: TGTGCCAGCAGCCAAAGGGCGGAGTACCAAGAGACCCAGTACTTC. Protein product: CASSQRAEYQETQYF.

The chain combines TRBV5-1 with TRBJ1-2, with unresolved D. Trimming stripped 9 bases from V and 8 bases from J, with 11 bases between. The CDR3 consists of 10 residues. The germline CDR1 and CDR2 sequences are SGHRS and YFSETQ. CDR3 nucleotides: TGCGCCATCCCGATCCCCGGCTACACCTTC. Translation gives CAIPIPGYTF.

This clonotype was observed a single time. V usage is TRBV27 and J usage is TRBJ2-5; D not resolved. Deletions cut 2 bases from V and 4 bases from J, with 8 bases between. The germline gives CDR1 MNHEY, CDR2 SMNVEV (reference sequence). The CDR3 runs to 13 residues. CDR3 sequence: CASSLMLGETQYF. The CDR3 DNA follows: TGTGCCAGCAGTTTAATGTTAGGAGAGACCCAGTACTTC.

The genes are TRBV7-9 and TRBJ2-7; D is ambiguous. CDR1 and CDR2 from the germline V gene are SEHNR and FQNEAQ (reference sequence). V was clipped by 5 bases and J by 1 base, with 12 bases between them. CDR3 size: 14 residues. The CDR3 loop reads CASSLDRTSYEQYF. The CDR3 DNA reads as TGTGCCAGCAGCCTCGACCGGACGTCCTACGAGCAGTACTTC.

The chain links TRBV19 to TRBJ1-1; a possible D gene is TRBD1 (5 bases). Germline CDR1 is LNHDA and CDR2 is SQIVND (reference sequence). This CDR3 region has 14 residues. Trimming removed 7 bases from V and 2 bases from J, with 14 bases in between. As DNA, the CDR3 is TGTGCCAGTACGGCCCGGGGCGGAAACACTGAAGCTTTCTTT. Protein sequence: CASTARGGNTEAFF.

The chain joins TRBV2 to TRBJ2-1; D gene uncertain. The CDR3 is 14 residues long. V lost 1 base to trimming and J lost 9 bases, with 13 bases between them. CDR1 and CDR2 (germline): SNHLY, FYNNEI. This chain's CDR3 is CASSEEGIASEQFF. The CDR3 DNA reads as TGTGCCAGCAGTGAAGAAGGAATAGCTAGTGAGCAGTTCTTC.

This clonotype was counted between two and nine times. The chain employs TRBV11-2 and TRBJ1-1, with D possibly TRBD1 on 5 matching bases. The V end was cut by 0 bases, the J end by 1 base, with 9 bases between. The germline CDR1 and CDR2 sequences are SGHAT and FQNNGV. The CDR3 contains 15 residues. CDR3 region: CASSLEPGRNTEAFF. The CDR3 region has the DNA TGTGCCAGCAGCTTAGAGCCAGGGAGGAACACTGAAGCTTTCTTT.

The chain employs TRBV20-1 and TRBJ1-1; tentative D call: TRBD1 (5 bases). The CDR3 totals 14 residues. Germline-derived CDR1 and CDR2 are DFQATT and SNEGSKA (reference sequence). V was pared by 6 bases and J by 1 base, with 15 bases between. CDR3 in DNA: TGCAGTGCACCGGACCGTGGGGCGAACACTGAAGCTTTCTTT. This translates into CSAPDRGANTEAFF.